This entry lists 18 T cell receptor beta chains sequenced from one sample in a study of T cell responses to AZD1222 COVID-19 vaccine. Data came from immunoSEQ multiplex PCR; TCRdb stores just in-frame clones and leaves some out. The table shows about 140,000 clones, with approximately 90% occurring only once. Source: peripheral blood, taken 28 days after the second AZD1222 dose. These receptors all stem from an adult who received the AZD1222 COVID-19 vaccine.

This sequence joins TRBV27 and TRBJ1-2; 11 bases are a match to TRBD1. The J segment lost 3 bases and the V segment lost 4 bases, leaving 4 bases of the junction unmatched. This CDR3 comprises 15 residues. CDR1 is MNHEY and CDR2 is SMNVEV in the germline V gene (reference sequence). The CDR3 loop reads CASSYGTGGDYGYTF. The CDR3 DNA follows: TGTGCCAGCAGTTACGGGACAGGGGGAGACTATGGCTACACCTTC.

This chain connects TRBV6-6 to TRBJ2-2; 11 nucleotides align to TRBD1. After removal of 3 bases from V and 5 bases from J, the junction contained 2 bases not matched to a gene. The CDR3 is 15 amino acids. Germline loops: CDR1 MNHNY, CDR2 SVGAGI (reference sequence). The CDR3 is CASSYGTGGTGELFF. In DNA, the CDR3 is TGTGCCAGCAGTTATGGGACAGGGGGGACCGGGGAGCTGTTTTTT.

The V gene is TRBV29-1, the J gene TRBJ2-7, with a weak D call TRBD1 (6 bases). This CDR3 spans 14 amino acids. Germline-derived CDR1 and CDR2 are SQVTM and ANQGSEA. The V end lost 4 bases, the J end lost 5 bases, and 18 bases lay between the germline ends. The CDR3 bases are TGCAGCGTTGTTGGGGGCTCAGCGGTTCACGAGCAGTACTTC. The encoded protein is CSVVGGSAVHEQYF.

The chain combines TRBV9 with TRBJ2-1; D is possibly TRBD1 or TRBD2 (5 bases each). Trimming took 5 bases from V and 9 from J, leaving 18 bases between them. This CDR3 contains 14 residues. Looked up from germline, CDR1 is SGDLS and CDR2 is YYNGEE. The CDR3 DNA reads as TGTGCCAGCAGATTTCTCGGGACGTCGGGTGAGCAGTTCTTC. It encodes CASRFLGTSGEQFF.

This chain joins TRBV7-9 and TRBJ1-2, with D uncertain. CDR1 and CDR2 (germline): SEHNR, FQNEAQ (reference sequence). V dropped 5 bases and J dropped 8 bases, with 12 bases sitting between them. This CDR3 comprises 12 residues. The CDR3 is CASSVEVGGYTF. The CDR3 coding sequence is TGTGCCAGCAGCGTCGAAGTCGGAGGCTACACCTTC.

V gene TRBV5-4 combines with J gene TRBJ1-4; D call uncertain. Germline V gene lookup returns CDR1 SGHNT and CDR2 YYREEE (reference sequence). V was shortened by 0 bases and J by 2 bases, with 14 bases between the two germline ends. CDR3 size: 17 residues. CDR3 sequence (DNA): TGTGCCAGCAGCTTGGGGTCTGTTCGCGGGACTAATGAAAAACTGTTTTTT. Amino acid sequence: CASSLGSVRGTNEKLFF.

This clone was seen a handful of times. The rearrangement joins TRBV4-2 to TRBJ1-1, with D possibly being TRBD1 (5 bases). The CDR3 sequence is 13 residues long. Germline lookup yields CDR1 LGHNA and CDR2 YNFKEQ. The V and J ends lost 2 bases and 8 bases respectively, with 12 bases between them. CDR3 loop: CASSQPGRGEAFF. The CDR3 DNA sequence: TGTGCCAGCAGCCAACCCGGTAGGGGCGAAGCTTTCTTT.

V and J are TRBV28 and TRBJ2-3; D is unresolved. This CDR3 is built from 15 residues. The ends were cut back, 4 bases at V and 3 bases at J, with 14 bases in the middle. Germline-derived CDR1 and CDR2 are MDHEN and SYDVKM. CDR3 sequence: CASSSPFPPTDTQYF. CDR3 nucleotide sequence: TGTGCCAGCAGTTCCCCCTTTCCCCCGACAGATACGCAGTATTTT.

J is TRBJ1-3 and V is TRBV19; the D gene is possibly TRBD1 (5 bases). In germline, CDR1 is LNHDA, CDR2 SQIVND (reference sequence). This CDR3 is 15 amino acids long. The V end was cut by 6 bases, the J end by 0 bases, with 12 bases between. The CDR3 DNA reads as TGTGCCAGTAGGACGGACACTACCTCTGGAAACACCATATATTTT. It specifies CASRTDTTSGNTIYF.

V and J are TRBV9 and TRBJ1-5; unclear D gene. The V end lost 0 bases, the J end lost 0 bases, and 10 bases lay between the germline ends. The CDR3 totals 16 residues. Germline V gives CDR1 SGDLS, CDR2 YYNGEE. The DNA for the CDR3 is TGTGCCAGCAGCGTAGTAAGAGCTTATAGCAATCAGCCCCAGCATTTT. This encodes CASSVVRAYSNQPQHF.

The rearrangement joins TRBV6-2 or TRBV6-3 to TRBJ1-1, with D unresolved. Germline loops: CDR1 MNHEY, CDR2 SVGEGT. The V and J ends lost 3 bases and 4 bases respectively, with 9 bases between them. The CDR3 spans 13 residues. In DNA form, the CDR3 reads TGTGCCAGCAGTTATTCCGGGGTCACTGAAGCTTTCTTT. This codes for CASSYSGVTEAFF.

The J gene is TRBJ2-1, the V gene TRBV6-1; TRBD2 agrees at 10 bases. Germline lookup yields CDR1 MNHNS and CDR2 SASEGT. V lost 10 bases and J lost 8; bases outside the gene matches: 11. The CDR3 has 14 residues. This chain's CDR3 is CATSGTSVIYEQFF. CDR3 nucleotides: TGTGCCACCTCCGGGACTAGCGTCATCTATGAGCAGTTCTTC.

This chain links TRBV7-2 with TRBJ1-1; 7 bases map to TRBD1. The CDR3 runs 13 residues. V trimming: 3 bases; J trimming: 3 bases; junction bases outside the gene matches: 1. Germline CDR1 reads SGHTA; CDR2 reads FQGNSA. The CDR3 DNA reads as TGTGCCAGCAGCTTTGACAGGGACACTGAAGCTTTCTTT. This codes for CASSFDRDTEAFF.

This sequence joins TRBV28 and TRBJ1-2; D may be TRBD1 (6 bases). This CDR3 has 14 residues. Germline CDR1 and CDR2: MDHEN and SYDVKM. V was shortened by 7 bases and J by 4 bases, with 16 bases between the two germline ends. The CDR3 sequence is CASKEGGSTYGYTF. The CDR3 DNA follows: TGTGCCAGCAAAGAAGGGGGATCAACCTATGGCTACACCTTC.

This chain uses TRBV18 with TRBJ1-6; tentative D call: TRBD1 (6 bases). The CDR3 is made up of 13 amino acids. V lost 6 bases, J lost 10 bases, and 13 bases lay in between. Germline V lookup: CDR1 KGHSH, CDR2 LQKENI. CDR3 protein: CASSPPGVSPLHF. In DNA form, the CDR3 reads TGTGCCAGCTCCCCCCCAGGGGTGTCACCCCTCCACTTT.

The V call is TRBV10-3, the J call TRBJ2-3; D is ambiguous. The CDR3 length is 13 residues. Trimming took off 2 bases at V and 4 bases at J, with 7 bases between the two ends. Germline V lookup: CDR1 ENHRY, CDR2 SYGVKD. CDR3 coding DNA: TGTGCCATCAGTGAGGGTAGGGCAGATACGCAGTATTTT. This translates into CAISEGRADTQYF.

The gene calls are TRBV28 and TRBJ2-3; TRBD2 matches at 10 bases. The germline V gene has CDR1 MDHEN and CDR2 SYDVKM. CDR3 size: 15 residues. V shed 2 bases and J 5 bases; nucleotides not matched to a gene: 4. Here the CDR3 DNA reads TGTGCCAGCAGTTTAAGCGGGAGGGTGGAAGATACGCAGTATTTT. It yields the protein CASSLSGRVEDTQYF.

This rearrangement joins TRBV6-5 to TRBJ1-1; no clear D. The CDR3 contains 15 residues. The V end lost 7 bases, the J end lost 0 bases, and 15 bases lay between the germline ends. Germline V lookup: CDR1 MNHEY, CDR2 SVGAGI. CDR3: CASTKQGFLNTEAFF. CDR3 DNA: TGTGCCAGCACCAAACAAGGGTTCTTGAACACTGAAGCTTTCTTT.